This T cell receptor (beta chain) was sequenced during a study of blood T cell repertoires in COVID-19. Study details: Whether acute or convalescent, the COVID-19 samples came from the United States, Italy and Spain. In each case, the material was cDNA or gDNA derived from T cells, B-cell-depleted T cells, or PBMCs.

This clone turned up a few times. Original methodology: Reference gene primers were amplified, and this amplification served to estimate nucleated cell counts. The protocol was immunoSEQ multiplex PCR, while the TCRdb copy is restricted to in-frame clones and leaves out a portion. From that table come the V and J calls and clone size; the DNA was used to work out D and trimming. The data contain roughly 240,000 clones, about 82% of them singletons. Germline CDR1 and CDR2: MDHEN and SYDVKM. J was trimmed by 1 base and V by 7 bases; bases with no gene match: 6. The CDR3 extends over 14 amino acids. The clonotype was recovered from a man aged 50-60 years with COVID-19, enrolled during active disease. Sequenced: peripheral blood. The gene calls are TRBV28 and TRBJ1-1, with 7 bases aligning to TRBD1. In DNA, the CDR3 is TGTGCCAGCACCGAGGGACAGTCGAACACTGAAGCTTTCTTT. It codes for CASTEGQSNTEAFF.